This entry is about one T cell receptor (beta chain). Its antigen is not known. The V end was cut by 4 bases, the J end by 8 bases, with 12 bases between. Germline assignment: CDR1 SGDLS and CDR2 YYNGEE. CDR3 length: 12 amino acids. PCR employed 60 Vbeta and 13 Jbeta primers. Assay: immunoSEQ multiplex PCR; the TCRdb copy retains only in-frame clones and omits some. The sample totals about 47,000 clones; its top ten clones hold roughly 17%. This entry comes from a study of cytomegalovirus exposure and HLA in healthy donors. Study-wide results and limits: Rarity characterized most TCR sequences, yet some public TCRs appeared in many donors. Later analysis identified a missense DCLRE1C variant that was linked to TCR beta V- and J-gene trimming. For most subjects, TCR beta sequences were reported to predict HLA-A and HLA-B alleles with accuracy. A prior analysis recorded that most TCR beta V segments were productive about 87% or about 30% of the time.

Material for sequencing was PBMCs. This sequence was found in a male donor in good health and CMV-seronegative. This chain connects TRBV9 to TRBJ1-2; maybe TRBD1 (5 bases). The CDR3: CASSTTGRGYTF. In nucleotides, the CDR3 is TGTGCCAGCAGCACCACAGGTCGGGGCTACACCTTC.